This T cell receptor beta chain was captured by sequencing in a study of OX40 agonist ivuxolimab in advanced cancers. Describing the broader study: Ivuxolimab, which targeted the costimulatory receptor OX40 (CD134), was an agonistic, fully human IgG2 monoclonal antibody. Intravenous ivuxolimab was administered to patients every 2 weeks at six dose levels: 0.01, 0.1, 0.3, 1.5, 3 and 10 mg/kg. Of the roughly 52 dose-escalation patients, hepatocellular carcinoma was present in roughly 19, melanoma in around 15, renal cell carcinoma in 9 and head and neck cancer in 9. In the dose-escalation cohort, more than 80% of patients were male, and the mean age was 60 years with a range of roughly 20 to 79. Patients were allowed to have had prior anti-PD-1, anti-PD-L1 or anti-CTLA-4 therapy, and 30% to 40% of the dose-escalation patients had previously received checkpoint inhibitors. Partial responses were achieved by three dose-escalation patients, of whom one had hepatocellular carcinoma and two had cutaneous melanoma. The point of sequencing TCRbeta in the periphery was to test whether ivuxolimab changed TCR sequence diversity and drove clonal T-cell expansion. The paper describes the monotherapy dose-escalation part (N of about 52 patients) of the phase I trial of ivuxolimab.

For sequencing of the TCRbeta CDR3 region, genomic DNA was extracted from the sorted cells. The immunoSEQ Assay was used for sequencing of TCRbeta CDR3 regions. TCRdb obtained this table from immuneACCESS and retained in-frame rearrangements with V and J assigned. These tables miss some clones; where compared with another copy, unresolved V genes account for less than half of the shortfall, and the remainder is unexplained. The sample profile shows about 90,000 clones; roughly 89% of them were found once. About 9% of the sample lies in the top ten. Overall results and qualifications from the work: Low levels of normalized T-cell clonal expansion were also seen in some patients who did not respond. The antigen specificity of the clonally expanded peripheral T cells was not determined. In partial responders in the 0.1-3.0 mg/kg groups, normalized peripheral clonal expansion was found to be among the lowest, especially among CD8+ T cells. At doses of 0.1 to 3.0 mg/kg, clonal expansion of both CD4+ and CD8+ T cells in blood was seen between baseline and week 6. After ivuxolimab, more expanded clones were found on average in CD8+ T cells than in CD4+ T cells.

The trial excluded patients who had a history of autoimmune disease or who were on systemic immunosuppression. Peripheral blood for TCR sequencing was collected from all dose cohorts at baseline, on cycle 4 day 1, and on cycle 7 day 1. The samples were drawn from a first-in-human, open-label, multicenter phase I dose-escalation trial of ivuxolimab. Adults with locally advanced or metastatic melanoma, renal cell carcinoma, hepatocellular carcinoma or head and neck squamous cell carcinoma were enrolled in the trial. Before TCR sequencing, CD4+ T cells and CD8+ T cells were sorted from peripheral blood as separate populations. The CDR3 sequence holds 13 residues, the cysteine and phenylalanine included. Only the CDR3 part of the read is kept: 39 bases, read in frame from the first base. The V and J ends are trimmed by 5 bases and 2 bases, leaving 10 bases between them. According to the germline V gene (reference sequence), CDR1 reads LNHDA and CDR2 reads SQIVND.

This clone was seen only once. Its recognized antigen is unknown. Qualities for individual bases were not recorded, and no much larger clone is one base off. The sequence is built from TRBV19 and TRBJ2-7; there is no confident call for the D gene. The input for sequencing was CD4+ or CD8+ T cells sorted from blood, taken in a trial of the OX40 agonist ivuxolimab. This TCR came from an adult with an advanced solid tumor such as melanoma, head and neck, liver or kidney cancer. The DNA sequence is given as TGTGCCAGTAGTGTGGGCCGGACCTACGAGCAGTACTTC. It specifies CASSVGRTYEQYF.